This is a list of T cell receptor beta chains from one sample in a study of blood T cell repertoires in COVID-19. Here immunoSEQ multiplex PCR was the method, and the copy in TCRdb shows in-frame clones only, minus some. The data contain about 250,000 clones, nearly 90% of them seen just once; the ten biggest clones take up under 4%. Material for sequencing was peripheral blood. These receptors originate from a man between 18 and 35 years old with active or convalescent COVID-19. The CDR3 runs from the conserved cysteine through the conserved F or W. The order of the fields is clone size, D gene, V gene, J gene, CDR3 DNA, CDR3 protein. D genes are given only for firm matches. Only some rows state a clone size, as once, few, many or a class for expanded clones.

size: .
D: TRBD2
V: TRBV7-3
J: TRBJ2-2
DNA: TGTGCCAGCAGCCTTCCTAGCGGGCCGAACACCGGGGAGCTGTTTTTT
CDR3: CASSLPSGPNTGELFF

size: .
D: .
V: TRBV30
J: TRBJ2-7
DNA: TGTGCCTGGAGTACCCTCGGGAGCTCCTACGAGCAGTACTTC
CDR3: CAWSTLGSSYEQYF

size: .
D: .
V: TRBV4-1
J: TRBJ1-1
DNA: TGCGCCAGCAGCCATGGGGCGATCAAGGACACTGAAGCTTTCTTT
CDR3: CASSHGAIKDTEAFF

size: once
D: .
V: TRBV5-1
J: TRBJ2-7
DNA: TGCGCCAGCAGCTTGGACGGTCCTATAATCTACGAGCAGTACTTC
CDR3: CASSLDGPIIYEQYF

size: .
D: TRBD2
V: TRBV20-1
J: TRBJ2-3
DNA: TGCAGTGCTAGTCGGCTAGCGGGAGTAAAAGATACGCAGTATTTT
CDR3: CSASRLAGVKDTQYF

size: .
D: TRBD1
V: TRBV4-3
J: TRBJ1-1
DNA: TGCGCCAGCAGCCAAGGGGACAGGGGGCTTGGGAACACTGAAGCTTTCTTT
CDR3: CASSQGDRGLGNTEAFF

size: .
D: .
V: TRBV11-1
J: TRBJ1-5
DNA: TGTGCCAGCAGCCTAGGGGCGTTAGATCAGCCCCAGCATTTT
CDR3: CASSLGALDQPQHF

size: .
D: TRBD1
V: TRBV5-1
J: TRBJ1-2
DNA: TGCGCCAGCAGCTCCCTAGGGACAGGCGATGGCTACACCTTC
CDR3: CASSSLGTGDGYTF

size: .
D: TRBD1
V: TRBV6-6
J: TRBJ1-5
DNA: TGTGCCAGCAGGACAGGGAACAATCAGCCCCAGCATTTT
CDR3: CASRTGNNQPQHF

size: .
D: .
V: TRBV29-1
J: TRBJ2-5
DNA: TGCAGCGTTGATTACCCTACCCAAGAGACCCAGTACTTC
CDR3: CSVDYPTQETQYF

size: .
D: .
V: TRBV10-3
J: TRBJ1-3
DNA: TGTGCCATCACTCCCGAAATGGGGCGAGAGGGAAACACCATATATTTT
CDR3: CAITPEMGREGNTIYF

size: .
D: .
V: TRBV4-3
J: TRBJ2-2
DNA: TGCGCCAGCAGCCAAGTTCCGCGGGGCCCCGGGGAGCTGTTTTTT
CDR3: CASSQVPRGPGELFF

size: .
D: .
V: TRBV7-9
J: TRBJ1-2
DNA: TGTGCCAGCAGCTTACCAGGGAAGGTCCATGGCTACACCTTC
CDR3: CASSLPGKVHGYTF

size: once
D: TRBD1
V: TRBV19
J: TRBJ2-7
DNA: TGTGCCAGCAGAAATATAGGACAGGGTGGAGGACACGAGCAGTACTTC
CDR3: CASRNIGQGGGHEQYF

size: .
D: .
V: TRBV4-2
J: TRBJ2-1
DNA: TGTGCCAGCAGCCAACCAGGGGAATGGAATGAGCAGTTCTTC
CDR3: CASSQPGEWNEQFF

size: .
D: .
V: TRBV5-1
J: TRBJ2-1
DNA: TGCGCCAGCAGCTTGATCCCCGGGGATGAGCAGTTCTTC
CDR3: CASSLIPGDEQFF

size: .
D: .
V: TRBV5-5
J: TRBJ1-1
DNA: TGTGCCAGCAGCCTCCTACGCCGCATGAACACTGAAGCTTTCTTT
CDR3: CASSLLRRMNTEAFF

size: .
D: TRBD1
V: TRBV18
J: TRBJ2-7
DNA: TGTGCCAGCTCACCACAGGGGACAGGTTCCTACGAGCAGTACTTC
CDR3: CASSPQGTGSYEQYF

size: .
D: .
V: TRBV6-5
J: TRBJ1-1
DNA: TGTGCCAGCAGTTCCAGGGAAACGGACACTGAAGCTTTCTTT
CDR3: CASSSRETDTEAFF

size: .
D: TRBD2
V: TRBV6-5
J: TRBJ2-1
DNA: TGTGCCAGCAGTTACTCCCCGGGAGGGTACAATGAGCAGTTCTTC
CDR3: CASSYSPGGYNEQFF

size: .
D: .
V: TRBV5-6
J: TRBJ1-2
DNA: TGTGCCAGCAGCCCTTTACAGGGAATCCATGGCTACACCTTC
CDR3: CASSPLQGIHGYTF

size: .
D: .
V: TRBV11-1
J: TRBJ2-5
DNA: TGTGCCAGCAGCTTAATCCAAGGACTACAAGAGACCCAGTACTTC
CDR3: CASSLIQGLQETQYF

size: .
D: TRBD1
V: TRBV3-1/TRBV3-2
J: TRBJ2-7
DNA: TGTGCCAGCAGCCACGGACAGGGGGCCTACGAGCAGTACTTC
CDR3: CASSHGQGAYEQYF

size: .
D: .
V: TRBV21-1
J: TRBJ1-2
DNA: TGTGCCAGCAGCAAAAGGGGGATGAAATCGGGTGGCTACACCTTC
CDR3: CASSKRGMKSGGYTF

size: .
D: TRBD2
V: TRBV2
J: TRBJ2-1
DNA: TGTGCCAGCAGCACGGGACTAGCGGGACGGAGTGAGCAGTTCTTC
CDR3: CASSTGLAGRSEQFF

size: .
D: TRBD2
V: TRBV5-1
J: TRBJ2-1
DNA: TGCGCCAGCAGCTTGCAACTAGCGGGTCACAATGAGCAGTTCTTC
CDR3: CASSLQLAGHNEQFF

size: .
D: TRBD1
V: TRBV5-5
J: TRBJ1-4
DNA: TGTGCCAGCAGCCAGAGGACAGGGGATGAAAAACTGTTTTTT
CDR3: CASSQRTGDEKLFF

size: .
D: .
V: TRBV18
J: TRBJ1-1
DNA: TGTGCCAGCTCACAGGGGGACACTGAAGCTTTCTTT
CDR3: CASSQGDTEAFF

size: .
D: TRBD1
V: TRBV28
J: TRBJ1-6
DNA: TGTGCCAGCAGCCCGATCGGACAGGGGGTCTCACCCCTCCACTTT
CDR3: CASSPIGQGVSPLHF

size: .
D: .
V: TRBV7-2
J: TRBJ1-1
DNA: TGTGCCAGCAGCTTAGCCCGGAGGGGTGAAGCTTTCTTT
CDR3: CASSLARRGEAFF

size: .
D: .
V: TRBV5-4
J: TRBJ2-1
DNA: TGTGCCAGCAGCCCCCGGGGGTCGTACAATGAGCAGTTCTTC
CDR3: CASSPRGSYNEQFF

size: .
D: .
V: TRBV6-6
J: TRBJ1-4
DNA: TGTGCCAGCAGCCAAACTTCCGGGGGGCTCTTCAGTCTAAGAGTTGAAAAACTGTTTTTT
CDR3: CASSQTSGGLFSLRVEKLFF

size: .
D: .
V: TRBV29-1
J: TRBJ1-1
DNA: TGCAGCGCTTCCCTTCTAAACGGGAACACTGAAGCTTTCTTT
CDR3: CSASLLNGNTEAFF

size: .
D: TRBD1
V: TRBV20-1
J: TRBJ2-7
DNA: TGCAGTGCTAGACCCAGGGGGCTTAACTACTTC
CDR3: CSARPRGLNYF

size: .
D: TRBD1
V: TRBV15
J: TRBJ1-1
DNA: TGTGCCACCAGCAGAGACAGGGGGCAGGGAACTGAAGCTTTCTTT
CDR3: CATSRDRGQGTEAFF

size: .
D: .
V: TRBV5-1
J: TRBJ2-5
DNA: TGCGCCAGCAGGGTCCAGGGGAGAGAAGAGACCCAGTACTTC
CDR3: CASRVQGREETQYF

size: .
D: TRBD1
V: TRBV10-3
J: TRBJ1-1
DNA: TGTGCCGTACAGGGGAGAAAAACTGAAGCTTTCTTT
CDR3: CAVQGRKTEAFF

size: .
D: .
V: TRBV5-1
J: TRBJ2-5
DNA: TGCGCCAGCAGCTTGGCACAATTCCAAGAGACCCAGTACTTC
CDR3: CASSLAQFQETQYF

size: .
D: TRBD1
V: TRBV18
J: TRBJ2-7
DNA: TGTGCCAGCTCACCAGGAGGCAAACAGGGGTCCTACGAGCAGTACTTC
CDR3: CASSPGGKQGSYEQYF

size: .
D: TRBD2
V: TRBV9
J: TRBJ2-2
DNA: TGTGCCAGCAGCGTAGTAAGCGGGGGGGCAACCGGGGAGCTGTTTTTT
CDR3: CASSVVSGGATGELFF

size: .
D: .
V: TRBV18
J: TRBJ2-1
DNA: TGTGCCAGCTCGCCGGGGACAATCGTCTACAATGAGCAGTTCTTC
CDR3: CASSPGTIVYNEQFF

size: .
D: .
V: TRBV9
J: TRBJ1-2
DNA: TGTGCCAGCAGGGCCATCGGGGGTTACTATGGCTACACCTTC
CDR3: CASRAIGGYYGYTF

size: .
D: .
V: TRBV6-2/TRBV6-3
J: TRBJ1-2
DNA: TGTGCCAGCAGTTACGGCGGTGGCTACACCTTC
CDR3: CASSYGGGYTF

size: .
D: .
V: TRBV27
J: TRBJ2-7
DNA: TGTGCCAGCAGTTTTACAGGCTACGAGCAGTACTTC
CDR3: CASSFTGYEQYF

size: once
D: .
V: TRBV6-2/TRBV6-3
J: TRBJ1-4
DNA: TGTGCCAGCAGTTACAACCGGGACACGGGCCTGTTTTTT
CDR3: CASSYNRDTGLFF

size: .
D: TRBD1
V: TRBV3-1/TRBV3-2
J: TRBJ1-2
DNA: TGTGCCAGCAGCCCCCTGCGGACAGGACTTAACTATGGCTACACCTTC
CDR3: CASSPLRTGLNYGYTF

size: .
D: .
V: TRBV4-3
J: TRBJ2-7
DNA: TGCGCCAGCAGCCAAGGAGGGAGCTCCTACGAGCAGTACTTC
CDR3: CASSQGGSSYEQYF

size: .
D: TRBD1
V: TRBV30
J: TRBJ1-2
DNA: TGTGCCTGGAGTACGGACAGGCCAGCTGACTATGGCTACACCTTC
CDR3: CAWSTDRPADYGYTF

size: .
D: TRBD2
V: TRBV4-1
J: TRBJ2-7
DNA: TGCGCCAGCAGCCAAGAAGGGACTAGCGGGTACGAGCAGTACTTC
CDR3: CASSQEGTSGYEQYF

size: .
D: TRBD2
V: TRBV18
J: TRBJ2-5
DNA: TGTGCCAGCTCACCCGTACGGGGGGGGGCCGCGGAGACCCAGTACTTC
CDR3: CASSPVRGGAAETQYF

size: .
D: TRBD2
V: TRBV5-5
J: TRBJ2-1
DNA: TGTGCCAGCAGCCCGAGAGCGGGAGAGGCCTACAATGAGCAGTTCTTC
CDR3: CASSPRAGEAYNEQFF

size: .
D: .
V: TRBV5-8
J: TRBJ2-5
DNA: TGTGCCAGCAGCTTGGCCAAAGAGACCCAGTACTTC
CDR3: CASSLAKETQYF

size: once
D: TRBD2
V: TRBV11-2
J: TRBJ2-1
DNA: TGTGCCAGCAGCTTAAAGGGACTAGCGGGAGGAGGGTACAATGAGCAGTTCTTC
CDR3: CASSLKGLAGGGYNEQFF

size: .
D: .
V: TRBV7-6
J: TRBJ2-2
DNA: TGTGCCAGCAGCTTAAGGCAGGGGAAGAACACCGGGGAGCTGTTTTTT
CDR3: CASSLRQGKNTGELFF

size: few
D: .
V: TRBV9
J: TRBJ1-5
DNA: TGTGCCAGCAGCGTAGCCGGGATTGGGAATCAGCCCCAGCATTTT
CDR3: CASSVAGIGNQPQHF